This T cell receptor beta chain was identified in a study of Ad26.COV2.S vaccination and SARS-CoV-2 variants. Whole-study results and caveats: Substantial breadth was reported for post-vaccination spike-specific CD8+ and CD4+ T cells. Ad26.COV2.S recipients had broader spike-specific TCRs (P = 0.0014).

The CDR3 is 13 amino acids. The germline CDR1 and CDR2 sequences are KGHSH and LQKENI. V gave up 4 bases and J gave up 3 bases; unmatched junction bases: 1. With respect to this clone: As yet, its antigen is unknown.

Indicated treatment: roughly 19 received Ad26.COV2.S at low or high dose, single or two shots; five or six received placebo; per-sample allocation not given. Collection of the samples took place on day 63 after the first injection of vaccine or placebo. Generated by immunoSEQ multiplex PCR, the TCRdb table keeps only in-frame clones and is missing some. The data show 380,000 or so clones, around 82% seen once. The V and J genes are TRBV18 and TRBJ2-5; TRBD1 matches at 8 bases. Sequenced here: peripheral blood, sampled in a trial of Ad26.COV2.S vaccine versus placebo. The source of this sequence is a person between 18 and 60 years old who received the Ad26.COV2.S COVID-19 vaccine or a placebo. CDR3 in amino acids: CASSRDRKETQYF. The DNA for the CDR3 is TGTGCCAGCTCACGGGACAGGAAAGAGACCCAGTACTTC.